These 5 T cell receptor beta chains were all obtained from the same sample, sequenced in a study of OX40 agonist ivuxolimab in advanced cancers. Generated by immunoSEQ multiplex PCR, the TCRdb table keeps only in-frame clones and is missing some. Among 80,000 or so clones, 85% to 90% were seen once, and the ten largest hold less than 2.5%. The specimen was CD4+ or CD8+ T cells sorted from blood, collected in a trial of the OX40 agonist ivuxolimab. These receptors all come from an adult with an advanced solid tumor such as melanoma, head and neck, liver or kidney cancer.

V gene TRBV5-4 combines with J gene TRBJ1-2; D not resolved. From germline, CDR1 is SGHNT and CDR2 YYREEE (reference sequence). The CDR3 length is 15 residues. Trimming left V 5 bases short and J 2 bases short, with 16 bases between. In nucleotides, the CDR3 is TGTGCCAGCAGATTGAGGGCAGGAGGAAACTATGGCTACACCTTC. Protein product: CASRLRAGGNYGYTF.

The chain carries TRBV28 and TRBJ2-4, with 11 bases aligning to TRBD1. Germline values: CDR1 MDHEN, CDR2 SYDVKM. This CDR3 has 17 residues. V was pared by 5 bases and J by 2 bases, with 8 bases of the junction left unmatched. CDR3 coding DNA: TGTGCCAGCAGTCACCCCCGGACAGGGGGCACCAAAAACATTCAGTACTTC. This translates into CASSHPRTGGTKNIQYF.

This clone was picked up a small number of times. V gene TRBV28 combines with J gene TRBJ1-5; D not resolved. The V and J ends lost 7 bases and 4 bases respectively, with 17 bases between them. Germline CDR1 reads MDHEN; CDR2 reads SYDVKM. The CDR3 consists of 15 residues. The CDR3 here is CASTEELGGNQPQHF. CDR3 bases: TGTGCCAGCACGGAGGAACTGGGAGGGAATCAGCCCCAGCATTTT.

The chain carries TRBV6-1 and TRBJ1-2, with D unclear. The CDR3 consists of 13 residues. V lost 6 bases, J lost 3 bases, and 11 bases lay in between. Germline assignment: CDR1 MNHNS and CDR2 SASEGT. The CDR3: CASRPQVDYGYTF. The CDR3 coding sequence is TGTGCCAGCAGACCCCAGGTAGACTATGGCTACACCTTC.

The chain couples TRBV25-1 to TRBJ1-5, with no clear D. The CDR3 covers 13 residues. V lost 1 base to trimming and J lost 6 bases, with 7 bases between them. Germline loops: CDR1 MGHDK, CDR2 SYGVNS. The CDR3 DNA follows: TGTGCCAGCAGTGAATCCGGCGTTCAGCCCCAGCATTTT. Its translation: CASSESGVQPQHF.